The clone carrying this T cell receptor beta chain has a handful of counts. Its antigen is still unknown. For the second PCR, which ran for about 7 to 11 cycles, a sample-barcoded 5' primer and a J-beta primer mix were used. TCRdb re-analysed the 5' RACE reads in MiXCR, keeping a single row per CDR3 protein. Among hundreds of thousands of distinct CDR3 sequences, roughly 21% were seen once, and the ten largest hold 3% to 4.5%. The data derive from a study of blood T cells in healthy people across ages. Study results and limitations: Donor CMV status was unknown, possibly confounding expanded clonotype changes.

Donors each provided roughly 10 milliliters of peripheral blood. The V gene lost 5 bases and the J gene lost 5 bases, with 18 bases spanning the gap. Germline lookup yields CDR1 SGHVS and CDR2 FNYEAQ. This CDR3 region has 15 residues. The rearrangement uses TRBV7-6 and TRBJ1-1; D is possibly TRBD1 (6 bases). The source material was blood. The origin of this receptor is a man between 65 and 85 years old in good health. In DNA, the CDR3 is TGTGCCAGCAGCCTTCGGGGGGGGGCTGAGACTGAAGCTTTCTTT. Its protein is CASSLRGGAETEAFF.